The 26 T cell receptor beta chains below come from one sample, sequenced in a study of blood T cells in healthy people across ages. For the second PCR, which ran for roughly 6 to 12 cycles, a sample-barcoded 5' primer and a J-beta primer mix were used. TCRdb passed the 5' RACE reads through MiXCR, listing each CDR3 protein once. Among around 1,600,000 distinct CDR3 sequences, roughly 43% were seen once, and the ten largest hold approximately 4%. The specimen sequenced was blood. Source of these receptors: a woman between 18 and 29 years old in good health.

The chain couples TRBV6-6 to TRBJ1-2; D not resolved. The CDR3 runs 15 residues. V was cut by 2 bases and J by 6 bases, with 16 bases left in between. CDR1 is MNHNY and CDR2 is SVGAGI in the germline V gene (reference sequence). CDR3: CASSYRAGFLNGYTF. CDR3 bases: TGTGCCAGCAGTTACAGGGCAGGCTTCCTCAATGGCTACACCTTC.

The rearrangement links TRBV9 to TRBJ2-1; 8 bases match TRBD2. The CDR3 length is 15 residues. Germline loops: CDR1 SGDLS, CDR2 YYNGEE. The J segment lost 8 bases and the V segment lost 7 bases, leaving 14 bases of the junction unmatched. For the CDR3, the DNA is TGTGCCAGCGGCGCGGGAGGAATAAAGGGGTATGAGCAGTTCTTC. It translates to CASGAGGIKGYEQFF.

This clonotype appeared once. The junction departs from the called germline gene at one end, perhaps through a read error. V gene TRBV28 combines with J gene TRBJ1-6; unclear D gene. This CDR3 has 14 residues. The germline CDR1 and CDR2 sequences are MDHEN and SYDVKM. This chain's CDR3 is CTSSLSRWNSPLHF. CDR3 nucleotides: TGTACCAGCAGTTTATCCAGGTGGAATTCACCCCTCCACTTT.

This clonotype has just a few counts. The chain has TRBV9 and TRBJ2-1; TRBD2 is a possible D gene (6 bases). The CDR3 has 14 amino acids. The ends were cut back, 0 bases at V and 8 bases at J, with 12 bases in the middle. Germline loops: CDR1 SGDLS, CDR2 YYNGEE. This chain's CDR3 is CASSVVGTPYEQFF. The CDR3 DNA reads TGTGCCAGCAGCGTAGTGGGGACTCCTTATGAGCAGTTCTTC.

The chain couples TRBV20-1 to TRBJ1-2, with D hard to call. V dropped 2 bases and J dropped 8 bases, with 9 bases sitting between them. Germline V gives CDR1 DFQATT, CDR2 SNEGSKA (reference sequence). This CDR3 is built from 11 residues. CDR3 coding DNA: TGCAGTGCTAGAAGGACCCGCGGCTACACCTTC. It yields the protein CSARRTRGYTF.

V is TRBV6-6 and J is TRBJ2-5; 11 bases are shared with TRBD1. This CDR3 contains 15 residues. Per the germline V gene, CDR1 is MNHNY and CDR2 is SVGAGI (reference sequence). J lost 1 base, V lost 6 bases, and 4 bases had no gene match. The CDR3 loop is CASSYGTGGQETQYF. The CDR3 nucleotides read TGTGCCAGCAGCTACGGGACAGGGGGCCAAGAGACCCAGTACTTC.

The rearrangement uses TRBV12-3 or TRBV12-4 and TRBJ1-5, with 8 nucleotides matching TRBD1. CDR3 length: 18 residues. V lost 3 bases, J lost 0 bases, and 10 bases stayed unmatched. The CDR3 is CASSLGANRGNSNQPQHF. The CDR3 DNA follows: TGTGCCAGCAGTTTGGGTGCTAACAGGGGGAATAGCAATCAGCCCCAGCATTTT.

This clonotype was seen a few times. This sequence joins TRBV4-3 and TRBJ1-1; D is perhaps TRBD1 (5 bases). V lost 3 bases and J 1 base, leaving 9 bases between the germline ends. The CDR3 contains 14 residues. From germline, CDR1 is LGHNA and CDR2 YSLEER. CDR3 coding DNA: TGCGCCAGCAGCCAGATGACAGAGAACACTGAAGCTTTCTTT. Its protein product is CASSQMTENTEAFF.

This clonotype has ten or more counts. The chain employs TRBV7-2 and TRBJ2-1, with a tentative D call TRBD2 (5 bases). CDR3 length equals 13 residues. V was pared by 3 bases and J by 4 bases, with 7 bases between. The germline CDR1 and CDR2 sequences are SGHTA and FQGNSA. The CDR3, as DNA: TGTGCCAGCAGCTTTGTAGCGTACAATGAGCAGTTCTTC. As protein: CASSFVAYNEQFF.

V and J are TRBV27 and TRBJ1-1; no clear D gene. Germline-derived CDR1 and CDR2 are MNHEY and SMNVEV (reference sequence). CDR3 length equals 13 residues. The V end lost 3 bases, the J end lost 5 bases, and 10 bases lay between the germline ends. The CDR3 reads CASSLNRVTEAFF. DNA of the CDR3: TGTGCCAGCAGTTTGAACAGAGTGACTGAAGCTTTCTTT.

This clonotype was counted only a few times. CDR3 in amino acids: CASSVEGVGTDTQYF. The CDR3, as DNA: TGTGCCAGCAGCGTGGAGGGAGTAGGAACTGATACGCAGTATTTT. The genes are TRBV9 and TRBJ2-3, with D possibly TRBD2 on 6 matching bases. Germline CDR1 SGDLS, CDR2 YYNGEE. Trimming removed 2 bases at V and 6 bases at J, with 16 bases between. The length of the CDR3 is 15 residues.

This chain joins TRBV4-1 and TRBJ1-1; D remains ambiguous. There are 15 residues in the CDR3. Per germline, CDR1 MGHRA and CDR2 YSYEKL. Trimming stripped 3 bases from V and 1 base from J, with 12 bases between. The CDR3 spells CASSQGVSGNTEAFF. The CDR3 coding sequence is TGCGCCAGCAGCCAGGGAGTGTCAGGGAACACTGAAGCTTTCTTT.

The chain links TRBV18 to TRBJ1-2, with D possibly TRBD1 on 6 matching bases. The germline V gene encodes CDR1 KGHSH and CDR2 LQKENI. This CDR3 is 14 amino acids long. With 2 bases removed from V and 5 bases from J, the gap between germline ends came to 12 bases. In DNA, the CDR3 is TGTGCCAGCTCACCAGCGACAGGACGGTATGGCTACACCTTC. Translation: CASSPATGRYGYTF.

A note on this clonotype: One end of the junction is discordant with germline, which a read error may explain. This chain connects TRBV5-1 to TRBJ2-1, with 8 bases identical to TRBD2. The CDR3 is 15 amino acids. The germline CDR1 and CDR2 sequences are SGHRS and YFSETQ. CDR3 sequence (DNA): TGTGCCAGCAGCTTGGTCCAGAGCGGGAGCAATGAGCAGTTCTTC. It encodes CASSLVQSGSNEQFF.

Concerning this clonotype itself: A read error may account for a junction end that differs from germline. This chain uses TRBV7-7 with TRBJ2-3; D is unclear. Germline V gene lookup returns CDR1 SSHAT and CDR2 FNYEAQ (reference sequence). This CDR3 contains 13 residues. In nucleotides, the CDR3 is TGTGCTAGCAGCGTTGAGTTGAAAGATACGCAGTATTTT. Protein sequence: CASSVELKDTQYF.

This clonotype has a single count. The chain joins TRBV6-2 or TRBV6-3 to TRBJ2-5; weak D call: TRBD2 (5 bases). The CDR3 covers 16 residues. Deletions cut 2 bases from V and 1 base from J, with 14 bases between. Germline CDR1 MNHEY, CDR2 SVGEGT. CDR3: CASSYEGRKVQETQYF. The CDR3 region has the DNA TGTGCCAGCAGTTACGAGGGTCGCAAAGTCCAAGAGACCCAGTACTTC.

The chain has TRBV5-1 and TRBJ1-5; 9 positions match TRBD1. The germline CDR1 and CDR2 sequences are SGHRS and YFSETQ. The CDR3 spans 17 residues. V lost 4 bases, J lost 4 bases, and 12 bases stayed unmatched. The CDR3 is CASSATPGQGINQPQHF. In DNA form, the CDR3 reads TGCGCCAGCAGCGCAACTCCGGGACAGGGTATAAATCAGCCCCAGCATTTT.

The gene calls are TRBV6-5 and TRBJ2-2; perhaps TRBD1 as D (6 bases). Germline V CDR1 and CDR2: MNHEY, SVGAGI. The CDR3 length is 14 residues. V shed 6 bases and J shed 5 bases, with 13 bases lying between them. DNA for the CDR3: TGTGCCAGCAGCGCCCAGGGGCGGACCGGGGAGCTGTTTTTT. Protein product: CASSAQGRTGELFF.

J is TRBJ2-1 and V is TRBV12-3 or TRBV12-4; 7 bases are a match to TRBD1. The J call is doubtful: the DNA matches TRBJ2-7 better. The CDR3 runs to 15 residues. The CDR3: CASSRNRQGHNEQYF. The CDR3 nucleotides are TGTGCCAGCAGCCGAAACAGACAGGGCCACAATGAGCAGTACTTC.

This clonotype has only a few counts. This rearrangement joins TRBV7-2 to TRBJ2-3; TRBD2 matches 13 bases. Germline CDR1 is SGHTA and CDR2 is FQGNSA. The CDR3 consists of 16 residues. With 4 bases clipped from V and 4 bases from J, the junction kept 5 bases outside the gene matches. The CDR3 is CASSSGLAGPADTQYF. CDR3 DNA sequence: TGTGCCAGCAGCTCGGGACTAGCGGGACCCGCAGATACGCAGTATTTT. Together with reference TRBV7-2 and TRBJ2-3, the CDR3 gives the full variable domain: GAGVSQSPSNKVTEKGKDVELRCDPISGHTALYWYRQSLGQGLEFLIYFQGNSAPDKSGLPSDRFSAERTGGSVSTLTIQRTQQEDSAVYLCASSSGLAGPADTQYFGPGTRLTVL.

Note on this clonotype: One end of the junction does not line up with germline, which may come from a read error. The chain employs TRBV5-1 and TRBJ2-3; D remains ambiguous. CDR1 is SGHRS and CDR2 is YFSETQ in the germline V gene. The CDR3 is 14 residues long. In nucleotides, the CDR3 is TGCGCCAACAGCTCTACCTTGTTCCCAGATACGCAGTATTTT. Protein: CANSSTLFPDTQYF.

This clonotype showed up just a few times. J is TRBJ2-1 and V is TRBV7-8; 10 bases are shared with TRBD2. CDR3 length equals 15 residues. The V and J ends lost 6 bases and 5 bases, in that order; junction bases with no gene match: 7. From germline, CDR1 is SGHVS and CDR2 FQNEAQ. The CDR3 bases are TGTGCCAGCAGATCACTAGCGGGGCGAAACAATGAGCAGTTCTTC. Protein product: CASRSLAGRNNEQFF.

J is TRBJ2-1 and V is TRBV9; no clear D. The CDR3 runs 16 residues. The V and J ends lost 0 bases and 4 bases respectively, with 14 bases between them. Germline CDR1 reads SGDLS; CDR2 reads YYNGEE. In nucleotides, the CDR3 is TGTGCCAGCAGCGTAGAGGGTAGTTTGGTGTACAATGAGCAGTTCTTC. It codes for CASSVEGSLVYNEQFF.

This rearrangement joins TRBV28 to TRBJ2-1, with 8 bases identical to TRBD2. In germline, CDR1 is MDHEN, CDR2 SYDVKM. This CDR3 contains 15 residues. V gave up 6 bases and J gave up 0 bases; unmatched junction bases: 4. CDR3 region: CASRKRESSYNEQFF. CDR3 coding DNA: TGTGCCAGCAGGAAGCGGGAGAGCTCCTACAATGAGCAGTTCTTC.

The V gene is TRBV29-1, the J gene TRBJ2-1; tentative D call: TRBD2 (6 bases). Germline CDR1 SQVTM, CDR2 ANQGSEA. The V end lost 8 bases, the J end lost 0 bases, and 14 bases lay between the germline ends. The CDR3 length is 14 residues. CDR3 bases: TGCAGCACCCTGGAGGGGATCTCCTACAATGAGCAGTTCTTC. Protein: CSTLEGISYNEQFF.

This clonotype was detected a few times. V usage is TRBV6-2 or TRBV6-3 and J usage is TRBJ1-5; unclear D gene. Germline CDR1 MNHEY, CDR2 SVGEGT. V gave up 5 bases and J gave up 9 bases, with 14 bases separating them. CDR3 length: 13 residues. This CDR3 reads CASSTTFWGPQHF. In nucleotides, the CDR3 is TGTGCCAGCAGTACGACATTTTGGGGGCCCCAGCATTTT.